This TCR beta chain was recovered during a study of control samples from healthy donors and cancer patients. Clones were sequenced by immunoSEQ multiplex PCR, and TCRdb holds only the in-frame ones, with some missing. The table shows tens of thousands of clones, with roughly 90% occurring only once. V was pared by 9 bases and J by 11 bases, with 21 bases between. Germline assignment: CDR1 SNHLY and CDR2 FYNNEI. The CDR3 is 13 amino acids. This clone is a singleton in its sample. The sequence was obtained from a man in his 60s with head and neck cancer. Material for sequencing was PBMCs. The V call is TRBV2, the J call TRBJ2-3, with D unclear. CDR3 nucleotide sequence: TGTGCCAGTCGGCCACGGACGGATTCAGGGCAGTATTTT. Its protein product is CASRPRTDSGQYF. Full variable domain (outside the CDR3, taken from reference TRBV2 and TRBJ2-3): EPEVTQTPSHQVTQMGQEVILRCVPISNHLYFYWYRQILGQKVEFLVSFYNNEISEKSEIFDDQFSVERPDGSNFTLKIRSTKLEDSAMYFCASRPRTDSGQYFGPGTRLTVL.